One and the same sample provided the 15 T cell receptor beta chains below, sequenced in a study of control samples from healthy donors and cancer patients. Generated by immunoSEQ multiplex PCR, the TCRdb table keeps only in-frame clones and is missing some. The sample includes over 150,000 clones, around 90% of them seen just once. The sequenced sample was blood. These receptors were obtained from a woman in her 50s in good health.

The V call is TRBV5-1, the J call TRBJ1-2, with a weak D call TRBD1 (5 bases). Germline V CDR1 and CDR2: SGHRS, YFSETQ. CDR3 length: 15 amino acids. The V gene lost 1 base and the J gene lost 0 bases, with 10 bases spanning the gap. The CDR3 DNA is TGCGCCAGCAGCTTGTACGACAGCGCTAACTATGGCTACACCTTC. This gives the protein CASSLYDSANYGYTF.

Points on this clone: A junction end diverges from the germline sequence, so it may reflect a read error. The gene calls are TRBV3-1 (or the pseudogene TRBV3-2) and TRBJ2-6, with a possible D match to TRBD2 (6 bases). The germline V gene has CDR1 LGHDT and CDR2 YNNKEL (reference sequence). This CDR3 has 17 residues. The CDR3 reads CASIQGGLPSGANVLTF. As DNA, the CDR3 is TGTGCCAGCATCCAAGGAGGGCTACCCTCTGGGGCCAACGTCCTGACTTTC.

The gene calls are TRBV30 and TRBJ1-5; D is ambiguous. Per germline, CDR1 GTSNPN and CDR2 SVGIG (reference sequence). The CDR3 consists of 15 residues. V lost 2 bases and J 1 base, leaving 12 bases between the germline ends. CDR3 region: CAWSIIGPSNQPQHF. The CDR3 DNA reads TGTGCCTGGAGTATTATAGGCCCGAGCAATCAGCCCCAGCATTTT.

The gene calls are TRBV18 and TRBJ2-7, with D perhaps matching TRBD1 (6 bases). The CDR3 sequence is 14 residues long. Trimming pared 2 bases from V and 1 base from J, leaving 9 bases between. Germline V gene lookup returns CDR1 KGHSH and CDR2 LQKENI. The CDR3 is CASSPTDRSYEQYF. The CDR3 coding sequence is TGTGCCAGCTCACCAACGGACAGATCCTACGAGCAGTACTTC.

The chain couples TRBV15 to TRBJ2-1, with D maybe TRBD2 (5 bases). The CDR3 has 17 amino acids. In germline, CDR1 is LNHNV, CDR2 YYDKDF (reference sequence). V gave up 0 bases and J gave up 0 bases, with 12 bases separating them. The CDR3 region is CATSRETSGSSYNEQFF. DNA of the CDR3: TGTGCCACCAGCAGAGAAACAAGCGGTAGCTCCTACAATGAGCAGTTCTTC.

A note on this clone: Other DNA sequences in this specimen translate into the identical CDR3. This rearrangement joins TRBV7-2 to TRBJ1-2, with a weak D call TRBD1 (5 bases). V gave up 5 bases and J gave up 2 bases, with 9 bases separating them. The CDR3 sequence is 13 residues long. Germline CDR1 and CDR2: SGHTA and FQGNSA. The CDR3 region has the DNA TGTGCCAGCAGCCCCGACAGAAACTATGGCTACACCTTC. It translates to CASSPDRNYGYTF.

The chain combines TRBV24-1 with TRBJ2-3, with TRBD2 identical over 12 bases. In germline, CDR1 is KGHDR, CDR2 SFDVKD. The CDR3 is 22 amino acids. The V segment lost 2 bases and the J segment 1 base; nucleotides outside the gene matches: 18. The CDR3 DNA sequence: TGTGCCACCAGTGATTCCCCCAGAAGGGCTAGCGGGAGGGCCGGGGGCACAGATACGCAGTATTTT. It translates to CATSDSPRRASGRAGGTDTQYF.

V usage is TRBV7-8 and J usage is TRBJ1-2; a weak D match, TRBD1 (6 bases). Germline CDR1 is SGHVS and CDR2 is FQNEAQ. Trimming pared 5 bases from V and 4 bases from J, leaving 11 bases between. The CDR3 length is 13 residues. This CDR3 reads CASSHDRLYGYTF. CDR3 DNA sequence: TGTGCCAGCAGCCACGACAGGCTCTATGGCTACACCTTC.

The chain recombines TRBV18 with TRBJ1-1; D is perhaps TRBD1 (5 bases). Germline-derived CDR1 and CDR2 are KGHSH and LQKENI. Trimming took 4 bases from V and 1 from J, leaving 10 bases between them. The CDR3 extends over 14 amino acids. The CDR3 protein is CASSLPGENTEAFF. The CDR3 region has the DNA TGTGCCAGCTCACTACCGGGGGAGAACACTGAAGCTTTCTTT. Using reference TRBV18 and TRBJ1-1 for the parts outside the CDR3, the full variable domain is NAGVMQNPRHLVRRRGQEARLRCSPMKGHSHVYWYRQLPEEGLKFMVYLQKENIIDESGMPKERFSAEFPKEGPSILRIQQVVRGDSAAYFCASSLPGENTEAFFGQGTRLTVV.

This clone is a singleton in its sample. The DNA of the CDR3 is TGTGCCAGTAGTCTCACTAGCGGTCGCTACAATGAGCAGTTCTTC. Protein sequence: CASSLTSGRYNEQFF. This sequence joins TRBV19 and TRBJ2-1, with TRBD2 identical over 8 bases. Germline V gives CDR1 LNHDA, CDR2 SQIVND (reference sequence). CDR3 length: 15 residues. Trimming at V came to 5 bases and at J to 3 bases, leaving 6 bases not matched to a gene.

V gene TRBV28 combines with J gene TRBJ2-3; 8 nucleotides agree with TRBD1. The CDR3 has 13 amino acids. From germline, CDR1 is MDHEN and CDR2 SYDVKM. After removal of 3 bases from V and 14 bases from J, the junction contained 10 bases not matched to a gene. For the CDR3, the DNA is TGTGCCAGCAGTTTGGGACAGGCCCCGCCTGCGTATTTT. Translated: CASSLGQAPPAYF. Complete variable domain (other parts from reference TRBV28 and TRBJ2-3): DVKVTQSSRYLVKRTGEKVFLECVQDMDHENMFWYRQDPGLGLRLIYFSYDVKMKEKGDIPEGYSVSREKKERFSLILESASTNQTSMYLCASSLGQAPPAYFGPGTRLTVL.

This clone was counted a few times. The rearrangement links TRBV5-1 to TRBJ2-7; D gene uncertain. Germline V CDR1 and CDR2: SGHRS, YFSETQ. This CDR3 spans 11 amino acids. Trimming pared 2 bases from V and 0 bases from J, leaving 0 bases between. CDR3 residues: CASSFSYEQYF. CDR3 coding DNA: TGCGCCAGCAGCTTCTCCTACGAGCAGTACTTC. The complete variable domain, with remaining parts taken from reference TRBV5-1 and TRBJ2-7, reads KAGVTQTPRYLIKTRGQQVTLSCSPISGHRSVSWYQQTPGQGLQFLFEYFSETQRNKGNFPGRFSGRQFSNSRSEMNVSTLELGDSALYLCASSFSYEQYFGPGTRLTVT.

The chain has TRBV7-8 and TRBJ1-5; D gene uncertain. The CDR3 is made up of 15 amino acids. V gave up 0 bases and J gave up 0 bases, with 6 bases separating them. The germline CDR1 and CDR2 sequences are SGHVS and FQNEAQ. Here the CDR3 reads CASSLAIYSNQPQHF. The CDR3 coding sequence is TGTGCCAGCAGCTTAGCAATCTATAGCAATCAGCCCCAGCATTTT.

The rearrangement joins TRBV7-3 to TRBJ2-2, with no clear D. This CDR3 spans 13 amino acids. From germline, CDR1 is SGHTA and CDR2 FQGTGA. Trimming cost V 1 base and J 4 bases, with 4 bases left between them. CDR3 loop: CASSLRVTGELFF. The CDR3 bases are TGTGCCAGCAGCTTAAGGGTCACCGGGGAGCTGTTTTTT.

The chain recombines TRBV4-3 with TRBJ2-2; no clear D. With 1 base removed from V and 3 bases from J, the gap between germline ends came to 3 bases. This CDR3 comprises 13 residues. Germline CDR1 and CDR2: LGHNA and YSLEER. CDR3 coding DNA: TGCGCCAGCAGCCAAGGCTACACCGGGGAGCTGTTTTTT. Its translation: CASSQGYTGELFF.